Listed here is a single TCR beta chain. This specimen comes from a study of blood T cell repertoires in COVID-19. The wider study: Material from acute and convalescent COVID-19 was sourced from the United States, Italy and Spain. T cells, B-cell-depleted T cells, or PBMCs supplied cDNA or gDNA.

As handled by the study authors: It was from reference gene primer amplification that nucleated cell counts were estimated. Clones were sequenced by immunoSEQ multiplex PCR, and TCRdb holds only the in-frame ones, with some missing. The DNA gave D and trimming, while V, J and clone size come from that table. The profile covers just over 250,000 clones, with about 88% appearing a single time and approximately 4.3% taken by the ten largest. V lost 5 bases to trimming and J lost 3 bases; unmatched junction nucleotides: 9. Germline-derived CDR1 and CDR2 are SGHAT and FQNNGV. The CDR3 loop spans 16 amino acids.

The specimen was peripheral blood. V and J are TRBV11-2 and TRBJ2-7, with 11 positions matching TRBD2. The receptor's source is a man between 60 and 75 years old who had recovered from COVID-19. CDR3: CASSPAGLAESYEQYF. The CDR3 bases are TGTGCCAGCAGCCCCGCGGGACTAGCGGAGAGCTACGAGCAGTACTTC.